The 16 T cell receptor beta chains in this list originate from one sample, sequenced in a study of CD8 T cells in ankylosing spondylitis. One entry per CDR3 protein, called by TCRdb with MiXCR from the 5' RACE reads. The data hold 250,000 or so distinct CDR3 sequences, with more than 15% observed a single time. What was sequenced was blood, either unsorted or a sorted T cell fraction (not recorded which). These receptors were collected from a male donor with ankylosing spondylitis or in good health (not recorded which).

The J gene is TRBJ2-3, the V gene TRBV29-1; perhaps TRBD1 as D (6 bases). CDR3 size: 13 residues. Trimming stripped 2 bases from V and 5 bases from J, with 11 bases between. Germline V gene sequence: CDR1 SQVTM, CDR2 ANQGSEA. The CDR3 loop is CSVEPLGGDTQYF. CDR3 sequence (DNA): TGCAGCGTTGAACCACTAGGGGGAGATACGCAGTATTTT.

This clonotype was counted ten times or more. This chain uses TRBV6-2 or TRBV6-3 with TRBJ2-3, with D perhaps given as TRBD1 or TRBD2 (5 bases each). V was shortened by 0 bases and J by 4 bases, with 14 bases between the two germline ends. The CDR3 runs to 16 residues. Germline values: CDR1 MNHEY, CDR2 SVGEGT. CDR3 region: CASSYSLGPGPDTQYF. CDR3 DNA sequence: TGTGCCAGCAGTTACTCTCTGGGGCCGGGGCCAGATACGCAGTATTTT.

In this sample, this clonotype turned up a few times. The chain recombines TRBV27 with TRBJ2-7, with 9 bases matching TRBD2. The length of the CDR3 is 15 residues. V lost 1 base, J lost 2 bases, and 3 bases stayed unmatched. Germline values: CDR1 MNHEY, CDR2 SMNVEV (reference sequence). CDR3 coding DNA: TGTGCCAGCAGTTTATTGGCTAGCGGGACCTACGAGCAGTACTTC. It specifies CASSLLASGTYEQYF.

In this sample, this clonotype turned up many times. V gene TRBV20-1 combines with J gene TRBJ2-1, with 8 bases that match TRBD2. J lost 0 bases, V lost 2 bases, and 3 bases had no gene match. The CDR3 loop spans 15 amino acids. From germline, CDR1 is DFQATT and CDR2 SNEGSKA (reference sequence). The CDR3 sequence is CSARSLAGSYNEQFF. The CDR3 region has the DNA TGCAGTGCTAGATCCCTAGCGGGCTCCTACAATGAGCAGTTCTTC.

The genes are TRBV4-1 and TRBJ2-7; a weak D match, TRBD1 (5 bases). Trimming took 1 base from V and 4 from J, leaving 11 bases between them. The CDR3 extends over 14 amino acids. The germline CDR1 and CDR2 sequences are MGHRA and YSYEKL. CDR3 DNA sequence: TGCGCCAGCAGCCAAGTAGGGGCCTTGTACGAGCAGTACTTC. This codes for CASSQVGALYEQYF.

This clonotype was seen a handful of times. The gene calls are TRBV29-1 and TRBJ1-1, with D perhaps matching TRBD1 (5 bases). Germline CDR1 SQVTM, CDR2 ANQGSEA. Trimming stripped 3 bases from V and 1 base from J, with 9 bases between. The CDR3 has 13 amino acids. CDR3 nucleotide sequence: TGCAGCGTTGATAGAAGGGGGAACACTGAAGCTTTCTTT. It codes for CSVDRRGNTEAFF.

J is TRBJ2-3 and V is TRBV7-3, with D perhaps TRBD2 (5 bases). Trimming shortened V by 2 bases and J by 7 bases, and 34 bases separated the two germline ends. Germline V lookup: CDR1 SGHTA, CDR2 FQGTGA. The CDR3 loop spans 21 amino acids. CDR3 coding DNA: TGTGCCAGCAGCTTACGTTGTTCGAGGGAGCCCCCTATTCAACCCGTTCATACGCAGTATTTT. It specifies CASSLRCSREPPIQPVHTQYF. The whole variable domain, filled in from reference TRBV7-3 and TRBJ2-3, reads GAGVSQTPSNKVTEKGKYVELRCDPISGHTALYWYRQSLGQGPEFLIYFQGTGAADDSGLPNDRFFAVRPEGSVSTLKIQRTERGDSAVYLCASSLRCSREPPIQPVHTQYFGPGTRLTVL.

This clonotype was counted between two and nine times. The chain combines TRBV7-9 with TRBJ2-2, with unresolved D. The CDR3 contains 13 residues. From germline, CDR1 is SEHNR and CDR2 FQNEAQ (reference sequence). V was trimmed by 1 base and J by 7 bases, leaving 7 bases between them. The CDR3 reads CASSLGGDGELFF. CDR3 coding DNA: TGTGCCAGCAGCTTAGGAGGAGACGGGGAGCTGTTTTTT.

The rearrangement uses TRBV12-3 or TRBV12-4 and TRBJ2-1, with 7 bases identical to TRBD2. There are 15 residues in the CDR3. J lost 3 bases, V lost 4 bases, and 6 bases had no gene match. CDR3 amino acids: CASSSTGLLYNEQFF. CDR3 DNA sequence: TGTGCCAGCAGTTCAACGGGACTACTCTACAATGAGCAGTTCTTC.

The gene calls are TRBV29-1 and TRBJ1-2, with no clear D. The CDR3 contains 12 residues. V was shortened by 4 bases and J by 2 bases, with 8 bases between the two germline ends. Germline lookup yields CDR1 SQVTM and CDR2 ANQGSEA. The CDR3 region is CSVVLDNYGYTF. Written as DNA, the CDR3 is TGCAGCGTTGTCCTAGACAACTATGGCTACACCTTC.

The chain joins TRBV6-1 to TRBJ1-1, with D unresolved. Germline CDR1 and CDR2: MNHNS and SASEGT. The V end was cut by 2 bases, the J end by 11 bases, with 12 bases between. The CDR3 consists of 12 residues. The CDR3 bases are TGTGCCAGCAGTGAATCAGGCATGCTGGCTTTCTTT. This translates into CASSESGMLAFF.

V gene TRBV29-1 combines with J gene TRBJ1-1; 10 nucleotides align to TRBD1. After removal of 6 bases from V and 4 bases from J, the junction contained 8 bases not matched to a gene. The germline V gene has CDR1 SQVTM and CDR2 ANQGSEA. The CDR3 has 14 amino acids. The CDR3 region has the DNA TGCAGCGTGGAGCCGGGACAGGGGAGCACTGAAGCTTTCTTT. Its translation is CSVEPGQGSTEAFF.

This clonotype has more than one count but fewer than ten. The chain couples TRBV27 to TRBJ2-7; maybe TRBD1 (5 bases). Trimming left V 1 base short and J 5 bases short, with 12 bases between. This CDR3 is 14 amino acids long. CDR1 is MNHEY and CDR2 is SMNVEV in the germline V gene (reference sequence). DNA for the CDR3: TGTGCCAGCAGTTTATTGGCCGGACATCACGAGCAGTACTTC. Amino acid sequence: CASSLLAGHHEQYF.

The V gene is TRBV11-2, the J gene TRBJ2-5, with 9 bases that match TRBD1. J lost 3 bases, V lost 3 bases, and 5 bases had no gene match. The germline V gene has CDR1 SGHAT and CDR2 FQNNGV. The CDR3 has 15 amino acids. The CDR3 sequence: CASSLTGGSEETQYF. CDR3 in DNA: TGTGCCAGCAGCTTGACAGGGGGGAGCGAAGAGACCCAGTACTTC.

The chain recombines TRBV4-2 with TRBJ2-1, with 7 bases matching TRBD2. V lost 2 bases to trimming and J lost 5 bases; unmatched junction nucleotides: 12. This CDR3 is built from 17 residues. Germline assignment: CDR1 LGHNA and CDR2 YNFKEQ. CDR3 residues: CASSQLMGLAVNNEQFF. CDR3 nucleotide sequence: TGTGCCAGCAGCCAACTCATGGGGCTAGCGGTGAACAATGAGCAGTTCTTC.

This clonotype was counted between two and nine times. The chain joins TRBV9 to TRBJ2-1, with 12 bases lining up with TRBD2. Losses at the gene ends were 0 bases for V and 7 bases for J; bases not matched to a gene: 11. Germline values: CDR1 SGDLS, CDR2 YYNGEE. The CDR3 is 18 amino acids. The DNA of the CDR3 is TGTGCCAGCAGCGTAGCGCTAGCGGGAGGGCCTGGGTCGAATGAGCAGTTCTTC. It yields the protein CASSVALAGGPGSNEQFF.